The 11 T cell receptor beta chains below come from one sample, sequenced in a study of blood T cell repertoires in COVID-19. The table came from immunoSEQ multiplex PCR; TCRdb's copy has only in-frame clones and leaves some out. The table has more than 200,000 clones, approximately 80% seen once. The material sequenced was peripheral blood. The receptors here all came from a woman at least 80 years old with COVID-19, enrolled during active disease.

This clone occurred a few times. The V gene is TRBV9, the J gene TRBJ1-1; perhaps TRBD1 as D (6 bases). V was pared by 4 bases and J by 4 bases, with 14 bases between. This CDR3 has 14 amino acids. CDR1 and CDR2 from the germline V gene are SGDLS and YYNGEE. The CDR3 region is CASSSRGGATEAFF. The CDR3 bases are TGTGCCAGCAGCTCACGCGGGGGGGCCACTGAAGCTTTCTTT.

V is TRBV5-3 and J is TRBJ1-5; 11 bases fit TRBD1. TRBV5-3 is filed as an ORF, its function uncertain. The CDR3 consists of 19 residues. J was trimmed by 0 bases and V by 3 bases; bases with no gene match: 11. The CDR3 DNA is TGTGCCAGAAGCTGGGCCCGGGGACAGGGGGATTTTAGCAATCAGCCCCAGCATTTT. Translating gives CARSWARGQGDFSNQPQHF.

V and J are TRBV19 and TRBJ2-3, with TRBD1 matching over 7 bases. This CDR3 spans 12 amino acids. The germline V gene has CDR1 LNHDA and CDR2 SQIVND (reference sequence). V dropped 5 bases and J dropped 6; count of bases not matched to a gene: 2. The CDR3 region has the DNA TGTGCCAGTAGTCCAGGGGGTGATACGCAGTATTTT. It encodes CASSPGGDTQYF.

V gene TRBV27 combines with J gene TRBJ2-4; 10 nucleotides agree with TRBD1. V gave up 6 bases and J gave up 4 bases; unmatched junction bases: 6. CDR3 length: 15 amino acids. CDR1 and CDR2 (germline): MNHEY, SMNVEV (reference sequence). The CDR3 here is CASRIAGQGKNIQYF. The CDR3 nucleotides are TGTGCCAGCAGGATAGCGGGACAGGGGAAAAACATTCAGTACTTC.

The rearrangement links TRBV19 to TRBJ2-3; TRBD2 matches at 13 bases. The CDR3 sequence is 15 residues long. Losses at the gene ends were 5 bases for V and 4 bases for J; bases not matched to a gene: 3. CDR1 and CDR2 (germline): LNHDA, SQIVND (reference sequence). The CDR3 DNA follows: TGTGCCAGTAGTCTACTAGCGGGGGGGCCAGATACGCAGTATTTT. Amino acids: CASSLLAGGPDTQYF.

This clone was seen only once. The chain uses TRBV7-9 and TRBJ1-2, with 7 bases identical to TRBD1. CDR1 SEHNR and CDR2 FQNEAQ come from the germline V gene (reference sequence). V shed 4 bases, J shed 7 bases, and the junction held 9 bases outside the gene matches. CDR3 length: 14 residues. The CDR3 DNA sequence: TGTGCCAGCAGCTGGGAGAGGGACAGCATTGGCTACACCTTC. It translates to CASSWERDSIGYTF.

The J gene is TRBJ2-3, the V gene TRBV5-1; D perhaps matches TRBD1 (5 bases). Germline CDR1 reads SGHRS; CDR2 reads YFSETQ. The V end was cut by 0 bases, the J end by 5 bases, with 10 bases between. The CDR3 length is 14 residues. The CDR3 loop is CASSLARDRDTQYF. The CDR3 DNA reads as TGCGCCAGCAGCTTGGCCAGGGATCGAGATACGCAGTATTTT.

This clone was picked up a small number of times. The gene calls are TRBV3-1 (or the pseudogene TRBV3-2) and TRBJ2-1; tentative D call: TRBD2 (6 bases). V lost 4 bases and J 10 bases, leaving 8 bases between the germline ends. The CDR3 has 11 amino acids. CDR1 is LGHDT, CDR2 YNNKEL, per germline (reference sequence). CDR3 coding DNA: TGTGCCAGCAGCCTGGGGGGAGAGCAGTTCTTC. This encodes CASSLGGEQFF.

The chain has TRBV28 and TRBJ1-2; 8 bases agree with TRBD1. The V segment lost 7 bases and the J segment 8 bases; nucleotides outside the gene matches: 15. CDR3 length equals 15 residues. Per the germline V gene, CDR1 is MDHEN and CDR2 is SYDVKM. CDR3 protein: CASNTITRGRRGYTF. The CDR3 DNA follows: TGTGCCAGCAATACCATAACCAGGGGGCGCCGAGGCTACACCTTC.

This clone was counted between two and nine times. The CDR3 coding sequence is TGTGCCAGTAGTATCACGCAGGGGAGCGGCTACACCTTC. Protein: CASSITQGSGYTF. The V and J genes are TRBV19 and TRBJ1-2; TRBD1 is a possible D gene (6 bases). V was pared by 3 bases and J by 8 bases, with 13 bases between. Looked up from germline, CDR1 is LNHDA and CDR2 is SQIVND (reference sequence). CDR3 size: 13 residues.

The CDR3 sequence is CASSRRQGSSYEQYV. Here the CDR3 DNA reads TGTGCCAGCAGTCGCCGACAGGGAAGCTCCTACGAGCAGTACGTC. This rearrangement joins TRBV28 to TRBJ2-7, with 7 positions matching TRBD1. The CDR3 totals 15 residues. The ends lost 5 bases at V and 0 bases at J; junction bases unmatched: 7. Germline V lookup: CDR1 MDHEN, CDR2 SYDVKM.